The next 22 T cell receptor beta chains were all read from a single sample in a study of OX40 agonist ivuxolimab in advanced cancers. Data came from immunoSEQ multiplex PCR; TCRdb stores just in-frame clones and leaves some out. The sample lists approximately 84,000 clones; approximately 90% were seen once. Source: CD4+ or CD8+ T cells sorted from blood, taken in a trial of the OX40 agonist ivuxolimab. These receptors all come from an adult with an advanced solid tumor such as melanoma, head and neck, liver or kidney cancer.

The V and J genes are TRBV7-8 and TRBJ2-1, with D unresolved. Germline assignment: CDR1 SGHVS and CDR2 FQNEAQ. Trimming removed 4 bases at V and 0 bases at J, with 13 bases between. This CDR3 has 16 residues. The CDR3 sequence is CASSYSRLSSYNEQFF. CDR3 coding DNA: TGTGCCAGCAGCTACTCACGATTGAGCTCCTACAATGAGCAGTTCTTC.

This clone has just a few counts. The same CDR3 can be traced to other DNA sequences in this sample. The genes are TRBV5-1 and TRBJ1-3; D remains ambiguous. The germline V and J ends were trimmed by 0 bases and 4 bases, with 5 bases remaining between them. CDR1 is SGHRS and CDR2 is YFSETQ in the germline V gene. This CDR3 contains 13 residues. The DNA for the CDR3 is TGCGCCAGCAGCTTGGGGCAGGGAAACACCATATATTTT. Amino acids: CASSLGQGNTIYF.

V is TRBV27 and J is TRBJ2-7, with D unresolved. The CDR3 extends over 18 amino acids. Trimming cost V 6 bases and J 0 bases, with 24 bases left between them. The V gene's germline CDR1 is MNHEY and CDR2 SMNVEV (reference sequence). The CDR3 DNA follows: TGTGCCAGCAGCCCTAAACTTAGGACCCTCCTGAGCTCCTACGAGCAGTACTTC. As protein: CASSPKLRTLLSSYEQYF.

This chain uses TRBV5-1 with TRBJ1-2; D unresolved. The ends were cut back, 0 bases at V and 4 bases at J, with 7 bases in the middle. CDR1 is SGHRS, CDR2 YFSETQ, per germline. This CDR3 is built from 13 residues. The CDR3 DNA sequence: TGCGCCAGCAGCTTGGTCGATTTCTATGGCTACACCTTC. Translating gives CASSLVDFYGYTF.

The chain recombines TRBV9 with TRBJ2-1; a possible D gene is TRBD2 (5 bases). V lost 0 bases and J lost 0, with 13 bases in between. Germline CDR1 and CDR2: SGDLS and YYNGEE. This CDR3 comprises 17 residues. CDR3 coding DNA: TGTGCCAGCAGCGTAGACCCACCGGGGAGCTCCTACAATGAGCAGTTCTTC. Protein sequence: CASSVDPPGSSYNEQFF.

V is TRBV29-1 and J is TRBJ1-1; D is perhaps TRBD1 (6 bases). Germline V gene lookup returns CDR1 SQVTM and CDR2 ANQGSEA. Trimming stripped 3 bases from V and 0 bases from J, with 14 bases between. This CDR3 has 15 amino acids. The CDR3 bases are TGCAGCGTTGACATGACAGGCCTAGTGAACACTGAAGCTTTCTTT. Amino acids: CSVDMTGLVNTEAFF.

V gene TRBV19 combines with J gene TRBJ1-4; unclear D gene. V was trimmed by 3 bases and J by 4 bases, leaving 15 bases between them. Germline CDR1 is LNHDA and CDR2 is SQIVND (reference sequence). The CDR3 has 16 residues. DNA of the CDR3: TGTGCCAGTAGTATCGTGGGCTCCAGCCTTAATGAAAAACTGTTTTTT. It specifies CASSIVGSSLNEKLFF.

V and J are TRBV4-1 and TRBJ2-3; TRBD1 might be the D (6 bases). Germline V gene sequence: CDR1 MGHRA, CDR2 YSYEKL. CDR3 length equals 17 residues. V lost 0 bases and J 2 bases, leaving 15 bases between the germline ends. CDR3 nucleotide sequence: TGCGCCAGCAGCCAAGATAGTGGCAGGGGCTACACAGATACGCAGTATTTT. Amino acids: CASSQDSGRGYTDTQYF.

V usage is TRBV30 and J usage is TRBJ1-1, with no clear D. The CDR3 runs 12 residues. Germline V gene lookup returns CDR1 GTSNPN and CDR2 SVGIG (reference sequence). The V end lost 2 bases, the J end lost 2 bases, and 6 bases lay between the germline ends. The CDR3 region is CAWSQGNTEAFF. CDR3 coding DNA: TGTGCCTGGAGTCAAGGAAACACTGAAGCTTTCTTT. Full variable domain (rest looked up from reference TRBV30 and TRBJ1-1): SQTIHQWPATLVQPVGSPLSLECTVEGTSNPNLYWYRQAAGRGLQLLFYSVGIGQISSEVPQNLSASRPQDRQFILSSKKLLLSDSGFYLCAWSQGNTEAFFGQGTRLTVV.

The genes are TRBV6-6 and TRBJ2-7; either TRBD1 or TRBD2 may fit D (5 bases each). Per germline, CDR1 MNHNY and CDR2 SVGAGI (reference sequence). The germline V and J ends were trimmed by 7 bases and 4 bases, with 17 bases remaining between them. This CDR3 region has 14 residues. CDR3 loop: CASTPPGSRYEQYF. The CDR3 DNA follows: TGTGCCAGCACCCCTCCAGGGAGTAGGTACGAGCAGTACTTC.

In DNA, the CDR3 is TGTGCCAGCAGCGTTGGACACACACTAGACTACGAGCAGTACTTC. Its protein product is CASSVGHTLDYEQYF. The genes are TRBV9 and TRBJ2-7; either TRBD1 or TRBD2 may fit D (5 bases each). The length of the CDR3 is 15 residues. The germline V and J ends were trimmed by 2 bases and 3 bases, with 15 bases remaining between them. CDR1 and CDR2 from the germline V gene are SGDLS and YYNGEE.

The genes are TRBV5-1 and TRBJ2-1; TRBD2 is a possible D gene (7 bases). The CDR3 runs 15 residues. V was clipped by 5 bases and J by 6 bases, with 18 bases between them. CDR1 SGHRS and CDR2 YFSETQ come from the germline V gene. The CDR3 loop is CASSLTGRARNEQFF. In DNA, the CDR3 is TGCGCCAGCAGTTTAACAGGGAGGGCGCGCAATGAGCAGTTCTTC.

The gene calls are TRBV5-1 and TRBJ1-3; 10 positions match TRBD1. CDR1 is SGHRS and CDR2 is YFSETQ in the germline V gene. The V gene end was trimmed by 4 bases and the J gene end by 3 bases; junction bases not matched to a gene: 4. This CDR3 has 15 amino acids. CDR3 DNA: TGCGCCAGCAGCCGACAGGGGGCGGGTGGAAACACCATATATTTT. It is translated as CASSRQGAGGNTIYF.

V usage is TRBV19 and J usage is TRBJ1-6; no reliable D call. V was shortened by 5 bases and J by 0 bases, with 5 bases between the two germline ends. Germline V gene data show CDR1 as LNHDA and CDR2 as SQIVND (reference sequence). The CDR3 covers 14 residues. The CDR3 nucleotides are TGTGCCAGTAGTGTCGGCTCCTATAATTCACCCCTCCACTTT. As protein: CASSVGSYNSPLHF.

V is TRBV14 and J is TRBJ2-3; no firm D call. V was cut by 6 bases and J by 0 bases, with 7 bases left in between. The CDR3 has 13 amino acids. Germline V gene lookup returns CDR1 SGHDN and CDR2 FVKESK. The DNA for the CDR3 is TGTGCCAGCAGGCGATCGAGCACAGATACGCAGTATTTT. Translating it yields CASRRSSTDTQYF.

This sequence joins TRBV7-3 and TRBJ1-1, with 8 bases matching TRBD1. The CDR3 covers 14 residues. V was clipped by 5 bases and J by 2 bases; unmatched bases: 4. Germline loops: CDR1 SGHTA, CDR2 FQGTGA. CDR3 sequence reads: CASSPRGRNTEAFF. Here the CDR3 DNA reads TGTGCCAGCAGCCCCAGGGGGCGAAACACTGAAGCTTTCTTT.

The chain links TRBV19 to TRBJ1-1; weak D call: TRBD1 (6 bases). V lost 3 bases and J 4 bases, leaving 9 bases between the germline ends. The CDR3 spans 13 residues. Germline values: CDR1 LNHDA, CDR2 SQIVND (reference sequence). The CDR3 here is CASSITTGTEAFF. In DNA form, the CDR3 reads TGTGCCAGTAGTATTACGACAGGCACTGAAGCTTTCTTT. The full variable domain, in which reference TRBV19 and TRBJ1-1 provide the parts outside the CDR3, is DGGITQSPKYLFRKEGQNVTLSCEQNLNHDAMYWYRQDPGQGLRLIYYSQIVNDFQKGDIAEGYSVSREKKESFPLTVTSAQKNPTAFYLCASSITTGTEAFFGQGTRLTVV.

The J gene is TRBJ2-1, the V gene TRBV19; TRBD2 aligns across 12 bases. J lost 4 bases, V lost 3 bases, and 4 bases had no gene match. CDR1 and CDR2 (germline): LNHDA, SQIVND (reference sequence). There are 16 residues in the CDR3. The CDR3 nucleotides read TGTGCCAGTAGTATCCGGACTAGCGGGATGTACAATGAGCAGTTCTTC. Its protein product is CASSIRTSGMYNEQFF.

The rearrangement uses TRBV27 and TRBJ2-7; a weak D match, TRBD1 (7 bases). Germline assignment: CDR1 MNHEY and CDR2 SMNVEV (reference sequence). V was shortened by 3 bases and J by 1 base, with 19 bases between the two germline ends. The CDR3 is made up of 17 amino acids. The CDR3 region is CASSLRGQGEASYEQYF. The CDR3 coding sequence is TGTGCCAGCAGTTTGAGGGGGCAGGGGGAGGCTTCCTACGAGCAGTACTTC.

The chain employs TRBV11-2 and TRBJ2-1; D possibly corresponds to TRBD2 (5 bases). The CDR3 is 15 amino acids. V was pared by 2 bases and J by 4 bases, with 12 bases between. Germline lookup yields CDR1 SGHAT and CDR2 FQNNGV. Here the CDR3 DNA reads TGTGCCAGCAGCTTAAGCAGCGGACGATACAATGAGCAGTTCTTC. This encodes CASSLSSGRYNEQFF.

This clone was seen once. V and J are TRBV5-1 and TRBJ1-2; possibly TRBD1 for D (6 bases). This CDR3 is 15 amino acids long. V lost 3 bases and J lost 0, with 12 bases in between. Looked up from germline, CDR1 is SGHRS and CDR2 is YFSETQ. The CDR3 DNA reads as TGCGCCAGCAGCTGGGGAGGGGGAGCTAACTATGGCTACACCTTC. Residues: CASSWGGGANYGYTF.

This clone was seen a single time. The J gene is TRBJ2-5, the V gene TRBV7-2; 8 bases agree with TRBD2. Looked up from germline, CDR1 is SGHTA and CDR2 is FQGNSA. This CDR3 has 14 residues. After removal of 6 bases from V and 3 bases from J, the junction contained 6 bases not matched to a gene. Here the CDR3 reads CASSRSGAEETQYF. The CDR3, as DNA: TGTGCCAGCAGTCGTAGCGGGGCGGAAGAGACCCAGTACTTC.